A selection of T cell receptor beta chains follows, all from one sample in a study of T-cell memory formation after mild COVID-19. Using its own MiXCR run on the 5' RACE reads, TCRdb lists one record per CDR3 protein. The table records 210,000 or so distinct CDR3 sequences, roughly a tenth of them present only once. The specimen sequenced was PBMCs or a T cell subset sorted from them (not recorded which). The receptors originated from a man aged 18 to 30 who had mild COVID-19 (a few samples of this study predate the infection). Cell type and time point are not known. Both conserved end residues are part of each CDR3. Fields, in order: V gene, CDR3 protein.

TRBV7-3	CASSRTGNNEQFF
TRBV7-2	CASSLGGPWRETQYF
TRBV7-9	CASSFFAGKVSYNEQFF
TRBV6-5	CASSRRQADTEAFF
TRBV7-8	CASSLKVSTDTQYF
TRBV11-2	CASSQTLAGGKETQYF
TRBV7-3	CASSFFRAQYF
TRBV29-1	CSVELLAGGQETQYF
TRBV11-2	CASSLGFGASGSPGAGANVLTF
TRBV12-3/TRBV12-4	CASSTRLVPRKGDTQYF
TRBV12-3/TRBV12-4	CASSYKRITGELFF
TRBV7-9	CASSPGTGFGTEAFF
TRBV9	CASSVEYQGPDTQYF
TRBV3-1	CASSQDTGTEKLFF
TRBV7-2	CASSFQGLAVGELFF
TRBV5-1	CASARGLGDTQYF
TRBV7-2	CASSLRDTGELFF
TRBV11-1	CASSFERTEAFF
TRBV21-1	CASSKEHQNTGELFF